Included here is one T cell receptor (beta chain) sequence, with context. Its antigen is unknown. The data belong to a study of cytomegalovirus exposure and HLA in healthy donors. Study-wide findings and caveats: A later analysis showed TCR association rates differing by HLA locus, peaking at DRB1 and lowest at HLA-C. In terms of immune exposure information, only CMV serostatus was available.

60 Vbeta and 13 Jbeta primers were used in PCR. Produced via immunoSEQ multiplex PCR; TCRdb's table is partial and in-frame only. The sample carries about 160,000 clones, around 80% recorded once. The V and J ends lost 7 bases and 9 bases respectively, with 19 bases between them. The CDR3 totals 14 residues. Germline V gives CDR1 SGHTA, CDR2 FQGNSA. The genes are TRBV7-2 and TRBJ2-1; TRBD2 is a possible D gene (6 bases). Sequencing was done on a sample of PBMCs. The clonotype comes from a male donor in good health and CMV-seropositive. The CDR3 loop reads CASKRDGGSGEQFF. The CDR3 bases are TGTGCCAGCAAGAGAGACGGGGGTTCGGGTGAGCAGTTCTTC.